Listed below are T cell receptor beta chains from one sample, sequenced in a study of cytomegalovirus exposure and HLA in healthy donors. Using immunoSEQ multiplex PCR, the repertoire was profiled, and TCRdb retains in-frame clones only, with some absent. The table has about 140,000 clones, around 80% seen once. The sequenced sample was PBMCs. The receptors shown here come from a young man in good health and CMV-seronegative. Both conserved end residues are part of each CDR3. The D gene is left open where the match is weak. Clone size is shown for a subset of rows, as once, few, many or a class of expanded clone.

V gene	J gene	clone size	D gene	CDR3 protein	CDR3 DNA
TRBV5-1	TRBJ1-2	NA	TRBD1	CASSTQGAVGGYTF	TGCGCCAGCAGCACCCAGGGGGCAGTAGGTGGCTACACCTTC
TRBV13	TRBJ2-7	few	NA	CASRLRGFGEQYF	TGTGCCAGCAGGTTAAGGGGGTTCGGCGAGCAGTACTTC
TRBV15	TRBJ1-5	NA	NA	CATSRVGAHRPQHF	TGTGCCACCAGCAGAGTCGGTGCCCATCGGCCCCAGCATTTT
TRBV5-4	TRBJ1-3	NA	TRBD1	CASSVGTGRQEYF	TGTGCCAGCAGCGTTGGGACAGGCCGCCAGGAATATTTT
TRBV11-2	TRBJ1-5	NA	NA	CASSSLNQPQHF	TGTGCCAGCAGCTCCCTCAATCAGCCCCAGCATTTT
TRBV5-4	TRBJ2-1	NA	TRBD2	CASSPTSGRGNEQFF	TGTGCCAGCAGCCCGACTAGCGGGAGAGGGAATGAGCAGTTCTTC
TRBV5-1	TRBJ1-1	NA	NA	CASSLDFGEAFF	TGCGCCAGCAGCTTGGATTTTGGCGAAGCTTTCTTT
TRBV2	TRBJ2-5	NA	NA	CASSDSGLQETQYF	TGTGCCAGCAGTGATTCGGGTCTCCAGGAGACCCAGTACTTC
TRBV7-9	TRBJ2-6	NA	NA	CASSAYLPGANVLTF	TGTGCCAGCAGCGCCTATTTGCCCGGGGCCAACGTCCTGACTTTC
TRBV4-1	TRBJ1-5	many	NA	CASSQDRGQPQHF	TGCGCCAGCAGCCAAGACAGGGGACAGCCCCAGCATTTT
TRBV6-1	TRBJ2-7	many	TRBD2	CASGLAGGHEQYF	TGTGCCAGCGGGCTCGCGGGGGGCCACGAGCAGTACTTC
TRBV7-2	TRBJ2-5	NA	NA	CASSIVVDPRAQYF	TGTGCCAGCAGCATAGTCGTGGATCCCCGGGCCCAGTACTTC
TRBV7-9	TRBJ1-4	few	TRBD1	CASSSRISMRGPNEKLFF	TGTGCCAGCAGCTCACGGATAAGTATGAGGGGGCCAAATGAAAAACTGTTTTTT
TRBV28	TRBJ1-2	NA	TRBD1	CASSQGQGVLHTF	TGTGCCAGCAGCCAAGGACAGGGGGTGCTTCACACCTTC
TRBV18	TRBJ2-3	NA	TRBD1	CASSLTGGAISDTQYF	TGTGCCAGCTCACTAACAGGGGGCGCGATATCAGATACGCAGTATTTT
TRBV28	TRBJ2-7	NA	NA	CASSYLGQQYF	TGTGCCAGCAGTTACCTGGGCCAGCAGTACTTC
TRBV28	TRBJ1-2	NA	NA	CASNPQSSYGYTF	TGTGCCAGCAACCCACAGTCGTCCTATGGCTACACCTTC
TRBV5-6	TRBJ1-5	few	TRBD1	CASSSSTGGDNQPQHF	TGTGCCAGCAGCTCATCGACAGGGGGCGACAATCAGCCCCAGCATTTT
TRBV30	TRBJ1-4	few	NA	CAWSERGRDEKLFF	TGTGCCTGGAGTGAGAGGGGGAGGGATGAAAAACTGTTTTTT
TRBV28	TRBJ2-1	NA	TRBD2	CASSLGTSGIEQFF	TGTGCCAGCAGTTTAGGGACTAGTGGAATTGAGCAGTTCTTC
TRBV9	TRBJ2-7	NA	TRBD2	CASSPGLAGGYEQYF	TGTGCCAGCAGTCCTGGACTAGCGGGTGGGTACGAGCAGTACTTC
TRBV19	TRBJ2-1	NA	TRBD2	CASSKPRTSRIVNEQFF	TGTGCCAGTAGTAAGCCGCGGACTAGCAGGATTGTCAATGAGCAGTTCTTC
TRBV7-9	TRBJ2-1	NA	NA	CSSSLQAQFF	TGTTCCAGCAGCCTCCAGGCGCAGTTCTTC
TRBV10-3	TRBJ2-1	NA	TRBD2	CAISLTTSGSYEQFF	TGTGCCATCAGTCTGACGACTAGCGGGAGCTATGAGCAGTTCTTC
TRBV28	TRBJ2-1	NA	NA	CASTPPGSSYNEQFF	TGTGCCAGCACCCCCCCCGGGAGCTCCTACAATGAGCAGTTCTTC
TRBV7-2	TRBJ1-5	NA	NA	CASSSGGRGLDTQHF	TGTGCCAGCAGCTCGGGCGGGAGGGGTCTAGATACGCAGCATTTT
TRBV6-5	TRBJ2-1	NA	TRBD1	CASSYSGTGGNEQFF	TGTGCCAGCAGTTACAGCGGGACAGGGGGCAATGAGCAGTTCTTC
TRBV28	TRBJ2-5	NA	NA	CASSFGGKETQYF	TGTGCCAGCAGTTTTGGAGGGAAAGAGACCCAGTACTTC
TRBV7-2	TRBJ2-7	NA	TRBD2	CASSFGGSSYEQYF	TGTGCCAGCAGCTTTGGCGGGAGTAGCTACGAGCAGTACTTC
TRBV5-4	TRBJ2-7	NA	NA	CASSLLAADEQYF	TGTGCCAGCAGCTTGTTGGCGGCCGACGAGCAGTACTTC
TRBV28	TRBJ1-1	NA	TRBD1	CASINRQGWITEAFF	TGTGCCAGCATCAATCGACAGGGGTGGATCACTGAAGCTTTCTTT
TRBV10-2	TRBJ2-3	NA	NA	CASSGGRLAPDTQYF	TGCGCCAGCAGTGGGGGTCGGCTAGCGCCAGATACGCAGTATTTT
TRBV7-8	TRBJ2-5	NA	NA	CASSSWDNQETQYF	TGTGCCAGCAGCTCTTGGGACAACCAAGAGACCCAGTACTTC
TRBV4-3	TRBJ1-4	few	NA	CASSQAEGNEKLFF	TGCGCCAGCAGCCAAGCCGAGGGTAATGAAAAACTGTTTTTT
TRBV18	TRBJ2-5	NA	NA	CASSPRRRQETQYF	TGTGCCAGCTCACCGAGGCGACGCCAAGAGACCCAGTACTTC
TRBV5-1	TRBJ1-1	NA	NA	CASSPWWRAPGGTEAFF	TGCGCCAGCAGCCCCTGGTGGAGGGCTCCTGGGGGCACTGAAGCTTTCTTT
TRBV2	TRBJ2-7	NA	TRBD2	CASSQRGAYEQYF	TGTGCCAGCAGTCAGCGGGGGGCCTACGAGCAGTACTTC
TRBV7-9	TRBJ2-7	NA	TRBD1	CASSRDRGYEQYF	TGTGCCAGCAGCCGGGACAGGGGCTACGAGCAGTACTTC
TRBV30	TRBJ1-4	NA	NA	CALAGGDREKLFF	TGTGCCTTAGCGGGAGGGGATCGTGAAAAACTGTTTTTT
TRBV6-1	TRBJ2-4	NA	NA	CASTGGAKNIQYF	TGTGCCAGCACCGGAGGGGCCAAAAACATTCAGTACTTC